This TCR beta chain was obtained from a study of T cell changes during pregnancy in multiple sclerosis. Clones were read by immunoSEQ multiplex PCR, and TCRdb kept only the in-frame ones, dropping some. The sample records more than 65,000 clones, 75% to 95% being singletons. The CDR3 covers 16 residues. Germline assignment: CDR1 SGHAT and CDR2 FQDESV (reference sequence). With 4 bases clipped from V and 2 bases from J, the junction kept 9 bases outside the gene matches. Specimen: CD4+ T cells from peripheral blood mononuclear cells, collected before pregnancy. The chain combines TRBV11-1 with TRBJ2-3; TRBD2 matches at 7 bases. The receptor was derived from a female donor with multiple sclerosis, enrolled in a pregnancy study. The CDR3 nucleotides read TGTGCCAGCAGCTCCCCCAAAGCGGGGCTCACAGATACGCAGTATTTT. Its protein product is CASSSPKAGLTDTQYF.